This T cell receptor (beta chain) was recovered during a study of blood T cell repertoires in COVID-19. Clones were sequenced by immunoSEQ multiplex PCR, and TCRdb holds only the in-frame ones, with some missing. The profile shows 240,000 or so clones, about 80% of them singletons. The CDR3 totals 14 residues. V was shortened by 2 bases and J by 2 bases, with 10 bases between the two germline ends. The germline gives CDR1 SGHNT, CDR2 YYREEE (reference sequence). This chain uses TRBV5-4 with TRBJ1-1, with D maybe TRBD1 (6 bases). The TCR comes from a woman older than 75 with acute or convalescent COVID-19. Material: peripheral blood. CDR3 sequence: CASSFGRGNTEAFF. CDR3 coding DNA: TGTGCCAGCAGCTTCGGCAGGGGAAACACTGAAGCTTTCTTT.